This T cell receptor (beta chain) appears in the sequencing data of a study of shared clonotypes between healthy human individuals (TCRdb year 2020). With regard to the full study: The cohort comprised a couple of women and a few men aged 18 to 49 years. Per donor, three plates each were used for CD4 naive and CD4 memory, two for CD8 naive, and one for CD8 memory. To estimate repertoire size and how much clonotypes are shared between individuals, the study performed deep sequencing of blood TCR repertoires from a few healthy adults. Different laboratories and diverse techniques were used to prepare libraries and sequence TCR repertoires, to increase sequencing depth and limit assay-specific biases. Between about 0.9 and 8.9 billion PBMCs per donor were obtained by leukapheresis.

Using the deep immunoSEQ assay, TCR CDR3 regions were amplified from genomic DNA by multiplex PCR. Genomic DNA extracted from each cell subset was distributed evenly over all wells of several immunoSEQ 96-well plates, and each plate served as one replicate. For sorted subsets, 200 to 250 ng of genomic DNA, equivalent to 30,000 or so T cell genomes, went into each replicate PCR. Purified libraries were quantified with a Qubit 3.0 fluorometer, sized on a Bioanalyzer 2100, and re-quantified with the KAPA Library Quantification kit. Every immunoSEQ 96-well plate was sequenced on a dedicated single-read 150-cycle Illumina NextSeq 550 flow cell. In the authors' own workflow: Because only junctional sequences without quality scores were contained in the immunoSEQ output, filtering matching that applied to full-length reads could not be performed. To assign V/J genes and CDR3, sequences were annotated using PyIR, a Python wrapper for IgBLAST v1.9, with IMGT germline references. Reads were removed for weak V/J assignments (E-value above 1e-6), missing CDR3, stop codons, out-of-frame junctions, or ambiguous translated residues. V3J clonotypes were defined as sequences sharing an identical inferred V gene, J gene, and CDR3 amino acid sequence. To compute the percentage overlap between repertoires, the number of shared unique clonotypes was divided by the size of the smaller repertoire. Repertoire richness was assessed with RTK rarefaction, the Chao1 estimator, and Recon v2.1 estimates of unobserved clonotypes. Generation probabilities for all TCRbeta clonotypes obtained by the gDNA method from a handful of donors were computed using OLGA. TCRdb provides this immuneACCESS table in a form limited to in-frame rearrangements. Some clones are lacking; in checked studies, under half of them reflect an unresolved V gene, and why the rest are absent is not known. V and J calls and clone size are given by that table; D and trimming were obtained from the DNA. The sample table records some 1.1 million clones; 70% to 85% of these occur just once. The top ten clonotypes cover approximately 0.9% of the sample.

This clone was found once. Its antigen is not yet known. Base qualities were left out, and no much larger clone turns up one base away. The paper's findings and limits, for the study overall: Compared with non-shared clonotypes, the clonotypes found in all four sorted-subset donors had higher generation probabilities. Sampling was restricted to blood, and TCR repertoires in tissue are likely to differ from TCR repertoires in blood. Based on pairwise subsampling, the degree of clonotype sharing among donors was expected to be affected by sequencing depth. Naive subsets generally had larger estimated clonotype richness than memory subsets. Because the study included a small number of donors, the genetic and exposure-history diversity represented was limited. Even with the large sequencing depth, rarefaction of the sorted-subset datasets indicated that sequencing was incomplete. Roughly 5% of naive CD4, 3.5% of naive CD8, roughly 2.4% of memory CD4, and approximately 0.39% of memory CD8 clonotypes were shared across several donors.

The donors were healthy, HIV-negative adults who had no recently reported acute infections or vaccinations. Every donor was a Caucasian adult residing in Nashville, Tennessee, USA. CD4+ T cells were enriched by magnetic negative selection, after which naive cells were positively selected on CD45RA and the negative fraction was taken as the memory subset. After blood collection by leukapheresis, PBMCs were isolated using Ficoll-Histopaque density gradient centrifugation and then cryopreserved in the vapor phase of liquid nitrogen. Analytical flow cytometry was used to check the purity and quantity of each magnetically sorted T cell population. Genomic DNA was isolated from every sorted fraction and measured by UV absorbance on a Nanodrop 2000c. This TCR was sampled from a man aged 18 to 29 in good health. Some clones in this sample may be carry-over from other donors' samples. The sequencing sample was made of memory CD4+ T cells from PBMCs. The cell subset or site label, as the study defines it: CD45RA-negative fraction.

The CDR3 protein is CASSFPGDRGTQYF. The nucleotide sequence is TGTGCCAGCAGTTTCCCAGGAGATCGAGGTACGCAGTATTTT. The V and J segments used are TRBV28 and TRBJ2-3, with no reliable assignment of the D segment. From the germline V gene, CDR1 is MDHEN and CDR2 is SYDVKM. The CDR3 numbers 14 residues from cysteine through phenylalanine. Just the 42-base CDR3 DNA is kept, in frame starting at base 1. V and J are truncated by 3 bases and 8 bases respectively, leaving an intervening sequence of 15 bases. With the portions outside the CDR3 filled from the reference TRBV28 and TRBJ2-3 genes, the complete variable region becomes DVKVTQSSRYLVKRTGEKVFLECVQDMDHENMFWYRQDPGLGLRLIYFSYDVKMKEKGDIPEGYSVSREKKERFSLILESASTNQTSMYLCASSFPGDRGTQYFGPGTRLTVL.